This TCR beta chain was captured by sequencing in a study of cytomegalovirus exposure and HLA in healthy donors. To note about this clone: The antigen is undetermined.

Study observations and caveats: As confirmed in vitro, a few CMV-associated chains were specific for CMV antigens. Subsequent analysis of the approximately 120 validation repertoires found a tendency for first-cohort TCR clusters to co-occur. The study recorded 150 to 200 TCR beta chains that were cytomegalovirus-associated.

Profiled with immunoSEQ multiplex PCR; TCRdb holds only in-frame clones, not every one. The sample lists roughly 330,000 clones, about nine tenths seen once, with roughly 1.1% in the top ten. Germline V gene lookup returns CDR1 MNHEY and CDR2 SMNVEV (reference sequence). Trimming left V 5 bases short and J 8 bases short, with 22 bases between. The CDR3 runs 17 residues. The genes are TRBV27 and TRBJ1-6, with D perhaps TRBD1 (5 bases). Sequenced input: PBMCs. The sequence was collected from a woman aged 25-40 years in good health and CMV-seropositive. The CDR3 coding sequence is TGTGCCAGCAGTGCACCAAGGGATTGGGGCAGGGATTCACCCCTCCACTTT. Amino acids: CASSAPRDWGRDSPLHF.